This entry lists 20 T cell receptor beta chains sequenced from one sample in a study of control samples from healthy donors and cancer patients. Libraries were prepared by immunoSEQ multiplex PCR; TCRdb keeps only in-frame clonotypes and omits some of them. Of 130,000 or so clones listed, about 87% are singletons. The sample taken for sequencing was blood. The receptors were sampled from a man aged 30 to 39 in good health.

This chain links TRBV11-2 with TRBJ1-3; the match to TRBD1 covers 10 bases. There are 15 residues in the CDR3. Germline V gene lookup returns CDR1 SGHAT and CDR2 FQNNGV. J was trimmed by 3 bases and V by 5 bases; bases with no gene match: 4. CDR3 protein: CASSQTGGHGNTIYF. For the CDR3, the DNA is TGTGCCAGCAGCCAGACAGGGGGCCATGGAAACACCATATATTTT. The entire variable domain, with the rest obtained from reference TRBV11-2 and TRBJ1-3, is as follows: EAGVAQSPRYKIIEKRQSVAFWCNPISGHATLYWYQQILGQGPKLLIQFQNNGVVDDSQLPKDRFSAERLKGVDSTLKIQPAKLEDSAVYLCASSQTGGHGNTIYFGEGSWLTVV.

The chain is built from TRBV4-2 and TRBJ1-5; D is ambiguous. The V gene's germline CDR1 is LGHNA and CDR2 YNFKEQ. V lost 0 bases and J 3 bases, leaving 15 bases between the germline ends. The CDR3 is 17 residues long. The CDR3, as DNA: TGTGCCAGCAGCCAAGATAGAGGAGACTCTGCCAATCAGCCCCAGCATTTT. Translation gives CASSQDRGDSANQPQHF.

The V gene is TRBV5-6, the J gene TRBJ1-3; D remains unclear. V was trimmed by 0 bases and J by 6 bases, leaving 4 bases between them. The CDR3 contains 12 residues. Per the germline V gene, CDR1 is SGHDT and CDR2 is YYEEEE. CDR3 in DNA: TGTGCCAGCAGCTTGGTTTCAAACACCATATATTTT. As protein: CASSLVSNTIYF. Full variable domain (missing parts from reference TRBV5-6 and TRBJ1-3): DAGVTQSPTHLIKTRGQQVTLRCSPKSGHDTVSWYQQALGQGPQFIFQYYEEEERQRGNFPDRFSGHQFPNYSSELNVNALLLGDSALYLCASSLVSNTIYFGEGSWLTVV.

In its sample, this clone was seen once. V is TRBV28 and J is TRBJ1-2; 8 bases fit TRBD1. The CDR3 runs 12 residues. The junction had 2 bases not matched to a gene; V was cut back by 5 bases and J by 6 bases. In germline, CDR1 is MDHEN, CDR2 SYDVKM. CDR3 in DNA: TGTGCCAGCAGTCGACAGGGGAATGGCTACACCTTC. Translated, it gives CASSRQGNGYTF.

V and J are TRBV19 and TRBJ1-1, with D uncertain. The CDR3 has 13 amino acids. The V gene lost 5 bases and the J gene lost 0 bases, with 7 bases spanning the gap. The germline gives CDR1 LNHDA, CDR2 SQIVND (reference sequence). CDR3 sequence reads: CASSLYMNTEAFF. The DNA for the CDR3 is TGTGCCAGTAGTCTATACATGAACACTGAAGCTTTCTTT.

The chain couples TRBV7-9 to TRBJ1-4; possible D gene TRBD1, 5 bases. The CDR3 runs to 17 residues. Deletions cut 5 bases from V and 0 bases from J, with 16 bases between. The germline CDR1 and CDR2 sequences are SEHNR and FQNEAQ (reference sequence). This CDR3 is CASSTAGLLSTNEKLFF. DNA of the CDR3: TGTGCCAGCAGCACGGCAGGGCTCCTTTCAACTAATGAAAAACTGTTTTTT. Based on the CDR3 plus reference TRBV7-9 and TRBJ1-4, the full variable domain is DTGVSQNPRHKITKRGQNVTFRCDPISEHNRLYWYRQTLGQGPEFLTYFQNEAQLEKSRLLSDRFSAERPKGSFSTLEIQRTEQGDSAMYLCASSTAGLLSTNEKLFFGSGTQLSVL.

The sample holds a few counts of this clone. The V gene is TRBV6-1, the J gene TRBJ1-1; 7 positions match TRBD1. Germline CDR1 and CDR2: MNHNS and SASEGT. V trimming: 3 bases; J trimming: 6 bases; junction bases outside the gene matches: 4. This CDR3 contains 13 residues. Here the CDR3 reads CASSDLGGSEAFF. CDR3 sequence (DNA): TGTGCCAGCAGTGACCTAGGGGGCTCTGAAGCTTTCTTT.

The chain employs TRBV11-2 and TRBJ2-7; D may correspond to TRBD1 or TRBD2 (5 bases each). The CDR3 contains 15 residues. V was clipped by 1 base and J by 2 bases, with 12 bases between them. From germline, CDR1 is SGHAT and CDR2 FQNNGV. The DNA for the CDR3 is TGTGCCAGCAGCTTAGGAGGGGTGGAGACCTACGAGCAGTACTTC. Translated: CASSLGGVETYEQYF.

This chain joins TRBV7-6 and TRBJ2-3, with 9 bases lining up with TRBD2. CDR1 SGHVS and CDR2 FNYEAQ come from the germline V gene. CDR3 length: 17 residues. V was clipped by 4 bases and J by 2 bases; unmatched bases: 10. The CDR3 nucleotides are TGTGCCAGCAGCTCCGGCAGCCTAGCGGGGACCACAGATACGCAGTATTTT. Protein product: CASSSGSLAGTTDTQYF.

The chain links TRBV29-1 to TRBJ1-2; perhaps TRBD1 as D (6 bases). This CDR3 has 15 residues. Germline CDR1 is SQVTM and CDR2 is ANQGSEA. The V gene lost 1 base and the J gene lost 13 bases, with 25 bases spanning the gap. The CDR3 bases are TGCAGCGTTGAAGGCGGGTTAAGGGGGAACCGAAAGCTCACCTTC. The encoded protein is CSVEGGLRGNRKLTF.

V is TRBV10-3 and J is TRBJ1-2, with D perhaps matching TRBD1 (5 bases). Germline-derived CDR1 and CDR2 are ENHRY and SYGVKD. The ends were cut back, 6 bases at V and 4 bases at J, with 15 bases in the middle. The CDR3 has 14 residues. CDR3 loop: CAIRATGSFYGYTF. CDR3 DNA sequence: TGTGCCATCAGAGCAACAGGCAGCTTCTATGGCTACACCTTC.

V usage is TRBV30 and J usage is TRBJ1-2; 8 bases are shared with TRBD1. V lost 3 bases to trimming and J lost 1 base; unmatched junction nucleotides: 1. CDR3 length: 13 residues. The germline gives CDR1 GTSNPN, CDR2 SVGIG (reference sequence). CDR3 sequence (DNA): TGTGCCTGGAGGGACAGGGTTAACTATGGCTACACCTTC. Its translation: CAWRDRVNYGYTF.

The CDR3, as DNA: TGTGCCAGTAGTATCAAGGCAGGGAATGAAAAACTGTTTTTT. Amino acids: CASSIKAGNEKLFF. V and J are TRBV19 and TRBJ1-4, with a weak D call TRBD1 (5 bases). Germline V lookup: CDR1 LNHDA, CDR2 SQIVND (reference sequence). This CDR3 is built from 14 residues. Trimming took off 3 bases at V and 5 bases at J, with 10 bases between the two ends.

The gene calls are TRBV10-1 and TRBJ2-5; perhaps TRBD1 as D (6 bases). Germline-derived CDR1 and CDR2 are WNHNN and SYGVQD (reference sequence). The CDR3 runs to 16 residues. Trimming took 0 bases from V and 1 from J, leaving 12 bases between them. CDR3 nucleotide sequence: TGCGCCAGCAGTGAGTCCGGGGCACAGGGCCAAGAGACCCAGTACTTC. Its translation is CASSESGAQGQETQYF.

The chain links TRBV27 to TRBJ2-7; TRBD2 matches at 9 bases. The V gene end was trimmed by 5 bases and the J gene end by 2 bases; junction bases not matched to a gene: 7. CDR1 MNHEY and CDR2 SMNVEV come from the germline V gene (reference sequence). This CDR3 spans 15 amino acids. Here the CDR3 DNA reads TGTGCCAGCAGTGTTAGCGGGGGCGATACCTACGAGCAGTACTTC. It codes for CASSVSGGDTYEQYF.

The chain employs TRBV3-1 (or the pseudogene TRBV3-2) and TRBJ2-3, with 10 bases matching TRBD2. With 4 bases clipped from V and 6 bases from J, the junction kept 10 bases outside the gene matches. CDR3 length: 16 residues. The germline CDR1 and CDR2 sequences are LGHDT and YNNKEL (reference sequence). CDR3 sequence: CASSLFERGGADTQYF. The CDR3 DNA follows: TGTGCCAGCAGCCTCTTCGAGCGGGGGGGAGCGGATACGCAGTATTTT.

This sequence joins TRBV7-8 and TRBJ2-7, with 9 bases fitting TRBD1. V lost 1 base, J lost 5 bases, and 0 bases stayed unmatched. Germline V gene sequence: CDR1 SGHVS, CDR2 FQNEAQ. The CDR3 is 13 amino acids. This chain's CDR3 is CASSLGTGDEQYF. CDR3 in DNA: TGTGCCAGCAGCTTAGGGACAGGGGACGAGCAGTACTTC. Combining the CDR3 with reference TRBV7-8 and TRBJ2-7 gives the whole variable domain GAGVSQSPRYKVAKRGQDVALRCDPISGHVSLFWYQQALGQGPEFLTYFQNEAQLDKSGLPSDRFFAERPEGSVSTLKIQRTQQEDSAVYLCASSLGTGDEQYFGPGTRLTVT.

This clone was picked up one time. This chain uses TRBV11-3 with TRBJ1-1; 11 nucleotides align to TRBD1. This CDR3 spans 14 amino acids. Germline CDR1 and CDR2: SGHNT and YENEEA. Trimming took 4 bases from V and 3 from J; bases not matched to a gene: 1. The CDR3 sequence is CASSSGQGDTEAFF. CDR3 DNA: TGTGCCAGCAGCTCGGGACAGGGGGACACTGAAGCTTTCTTT.

This clone has only one observation. The V call is TRBV10-3, the J call TRBJ2-7, with 8 positions matching TRBD1. Germline CDR1 is ENHRY and CDR2 is SYGVKD. V was pared by 4 bases and J by 6 bases, with 5 bases of the junction left unmatched. The CDR3 is 13 amino acids. CDR3 in amino acids: CAISGPTGVEQYF. CDR3 bases: TGTGCCATCAGTGGCCCGACAGGGGTCGAGCAGTACTTC.

The chain's CDR3 is CASSQGAREKLFF. CDR3 sequence (DNA): TGTGCCAGCAGCCAGGGGGCGCGTGAAAAACTGTTTTTT. The V and J genes are TRBV6-5 and TRBJ1-4, with 8 bases fitting TRBD1. V trimming: 6 bases; J trimming: 7 bases; junction bases outside the gene matches: 4. The CDR3 is 13 residues long. The germline V gene encodes CDR1 MNHEY and CDR2 SVGAGI.